The present entry profiles one T cell receptor (beta chain) with its context. The antigen is not known. The sample comes from a study of shared clonotypes between healthy human individuals. Study-level information: CD4 naive and memory got three plates each, CD8 naive two, CD8 memory one. Findings and caveats of the study: Generation of non-shared clonotypes was less probable than generation of clonotypes shared by all four donors.

CD45RO-negative, CCR7-positively selected cells formed the naive CD8 fraction, excluding terminally differentiated effector memory CD45RA+ cells. The method was immunoSEQ multiplex PCR; TCRdb's version includes in-frame clones alone and lacks a portion of them. Of about 590,000 clones in the sample, 95% to 96% were seen once. The ends lost 4 bases at V and 1 base at J; junction bases unmatched: 7. This CDR3 comprises 15 residues. Germline V CDR1 and CDR2: SGDLS, YYNGEE. V is TRBV9 and J is TRBJ2-7; 8 bases are shared with TRBD2. Sequenced material: naive CD8+ T cells sorted from blood. The receptor was isolated from a woman aged 25 to 39 in good health. CDR3 sequence: CASSPSGSGSYEQYF. The CDR3 region has the DNA TGTGCCAGCAGCCCCAGCGGGAGTGGTTCCTACGAGCAGTACTTC.